This T cell receptor beta chain was recovered during a study of T cells in Graves' hyperthyroidism and ophthalmopathy. Study results and caveats: Most clonotypes expanded in thyroid above 0.001 were likewise present in blood.

Exclusion of a patient resulted from uncontrolled infection, other autoimmune disease, pregnancy or lactation. Cells are PBMCs isolated from more than 8.5 ml of fresh blood. Amplified TCR beta CDR3 regions came from RNA transcripts. During a first-round RT-PCR of the TCR CDR3, the HTBI primer set was used. TCRdb analysed the multiplex PCR reads with MiXCR anew, one entry per CDR3 protein. This table holds about 480,000 distinct CDR3 sequences, roughly 22% found once. As regards this clonotype: As yet, its antigen is unknown.

This CDR3 is 12 amino acids long. Trimming removed 5 bases at V and 6 bases at J, with 13 bases between. Germline CDR1 reads DFQATT; CDR2 reads SNEGSKA (reference sequence). The rearrangement uses TRBV20-1 and TRBJ1-2; weak D call: TRBD1 (5 bases). This TCR derives from an older woman with Graves' ophthalmopathy. Material for sequencing was blood. CDR3 coding DNA: TGCAGTGCTGGGGGGAGGGGCGATGGCTACACCTTC. Translation gives CSAGGRGDGYTF.